Listed below are T cell receptor beta chains from one sample, sequenced in a study of shared clonotypes between healthy human individuals. Sequenced by immunoSEQ multiplex PCR; TCRdb stores in-frame clones only, minus some. This sample yields around 2,000,000 clones, of which 85% to 95% are seen a single time; roughly 1.8% belongs to the top ten. The sample taken for sequencing was naive CD8+ T cells from PBMCs. The receptors were gathered from a man younger than 30 in good health. Some clones in this sample may be carry-over from other donors' samples. Both conserved end residues are part of each CDR3. Each record gives: J gene, D gene, V gene, clone size, CDR3 DNA, CDR3 protein. D genes are given only for firm matches. The size of a clone is reported for some rows only, either as once, few or many, or as a class for expanded clones.

j_gene: TRBJ1-1
d_gene: TRBD1
v_gene: TRBV9
abundance: .
CDR3nt: TGTGCCAGCAGCACACGGACAGGGGCCGGCACTGAAGCTTTCTTT
CDR3aa: CASSTRTGAGTEAFF

j_gene: TRBJ1-1
d_gene: .
v_gene: TRBV6-5
abundance: few
CDR3nt: TGTGCCAGCAGACTTGGGAACGGTGAAGCTTTCTTT
CDR3aa: CASRLGNGEAFF

j_gene: TRBJ2-7
d_gene: TRBD2
v_gene: TRBV2
abundance: .
CDR3nt: TGTGCCAGCAGTGAAGCACTAGCGGGATTTTCCCGATCCTACGAGCAGTACTTC
CDR3aa: CASSEALAGFSRSYEQYF

j_gene: TRBJ2-2
d_gene: .
v_gene: TRBV7-9
abundance: .
CDR3nt: TGTGCCAGCAGCCCTGCCCTAACCGGGGAGCTGTTTTTT
CDR3aa: CASSPALTGELFF

j_gene: TRBJ2-7
d_gene: .
v_gene: TRBV5-4
abundance: .
CDR3nt: TGTGCCAGCAGCGACCCGGGAAACTACGAGCAGTACTTC
CDR3aa: CASSDPGNYEQYF

j_gene: TRBJ1-2
d_gene: .
v_gene: TRBV27
abundance: .
CDR3nt: TGTGCCAGCCGGTTCAGGGTTTCCGGCTATGGCTACACCTTC
CDR3aa: CASRFRVSGYGYTF

j_gene: TRBJ2-1
d_gene: .
v_gene: TRBV10-3
abundance: .
CDR3nt: TGTGCCATCAGTGAGTCGTCCGGGCTAGCCCGGGGTCGTGAGCAGTTCTTC
CDR3aa: CAISESSGLARGREQFF

j_gene: TRBJ1-5
d_gene: .
v_gene: TRBV27
abundance: .
CDR3nt: TGTGCCAGCAGGGCAGGATATAGCAATCAGCCCCAGCATTTT
CDR3aa: CASRAGYSNQPQHF

j_gene: TRBJ2-5
d_gene: TRBD1
v_gene: TRBV5-6
abundance: .
CDR3nt: TGTGCCAGCAGCTTGGGGGGACAGCAAGAGACCCAGTACTTC
CDR3aa: CASSLGGQQETQYF

j_gene: TRBJ2-1
d_gene: .
v_gene: TRBV4-1
abundance: .
CDR3nt: TGCGCCAGCAGCCAAGGCTCAGAGGGGCGCAATGAGCAGTTCTTC
CDR3aa: CASSQGSEGRNEQFF

j_gene: TRBJ2-5
d_gene: .
v_gene: TRBV7-9
abundance: .
CDR3nt: TGTGCCAGCAGTCCCTTTGTGCGTTACGAGACCCAGTACTTC
CDR3aa: CASSPFVRYETQYF

j_gene: TRBJ1-2
d_gene: TRBD1
v_gene: TRBV27
abundance: .
CDR3nt: TGTGCCAGCAAGGGCGACAGGGGGCGCATCTATGGCTACACCTTC
CDR3aa: CASKGDRGRIYGYTF

j_gene: TRBJ2-7
d_gene: .
v_gene: TRBV6-4
abundance: .
CDR3nt: TGTGCCAGCAGTGACTCCGGGGGCACTTCCTACGAGCAGTACTTC
CDR3aa: CASSDSGGTSYEQYF

j_gene: TRBJ2-5
d_gene: .
v_gene: TRBV2
abundance: .
CDR3nt: TGTGCCAGCGGGTCCCCCGAGACCCAGTACTTC
CDR3aa: CASGSPETQYF

j_gene: TRBJ1-5
d_gene: .
v_gene: TRBV7-9
abundance: .
CDR3nt: TGTGCCAGCAGCTTAGATACAGGGTTAGCAAATCAGCCCCAGCATTTT
CDR3aa: CASSLDTGLANQPQHF

j_gene: TRBJ2-1
d_gene: .
v_gene: TRBV27
abundance: .
CDR3nt: TGTGCCAGCAGTTTAGGGCAGGGGCCCTACAATGAGCAGTTCTTC
CDR3aa: CASSLGQGPYNEQFF

j_gene: TRBJ2-7
d_gene: .
v_gene: TRBV29-1
abundance: .
CDR3nt: TGCAGCGTTGAACAGGGGACCCCCTACGAGCAGTACTTC
CDR3aa: CSVEQGTPYEQYF

j_gene: TRBJ1-3
d_gene: .
v_gene: TRBV7-9
abundance: .
CDR3nt: TGTGCCAGCAGCTCGAAAGGGGTCTTTGGAAACACCATATATTTT
CDR3aa: CASSSKGVFGNTIYF

j_gene: TRBJ1-1
d_gene: .
v_gene: TRBV25-1
abundance: .
CDR3nt: TGTGCCAGCAGTGAATTTAGGGGGGACACTGAAGCTTTCTTT
CDR3aa: CASSEFRGDTEAFF